These T cell receptor beta chains were read from a single sample in a study of vaccination effects on CD4 cells after COVID-19. The table came from immunoSEQ multiplex PCR; TCRdb's copy has only in-frame clones and leaves some out. The data hold approximately 40,000 clones, with around 67% observed a single time. These TCRs' antigens remain unknown. The sample consisted of CD4+ T cells from PBMCs cultured with a peptide pool, taken before COVID-19 vaccination. The receptors originated from a human donor who had a prior SARS-CoV-2 infection. Both conserved end residues are part of each CDR3. Fields, in order: D gene, V gene, clone size, J gene, CDR3 protein, CDR3 DNA. D genes are given only for firm matches. Not all rows give a size; the values are once, few, many and, for expanded clones, a class.

.	TRBV27	.	TRBJ2-5	CASSLSGRIQETQYF	TGTGCCAGCAGTTTATCCGGCAGGATCCAAGAGACCCAGTACTTC
.	TRBV9	once	TRBJ2-1	CASSVRSSAYNEQFF	TGTGCCAGCAGCGTACGTAGCTCAGCCTACAATGAGCAGTTCTTC
.	TRBV9	.	TRBJ2-2	CASSVGLGWGTGELFF	TGTGCCAGCAGCGTAGGCCTAGGCTGGGGCACCGGGGAGCTGTTTTTT
TRBD2	TRBV29-1	.	TRBJ2-7	CSVGGRSSSSYEQYF	TGCAGCGTGGGGGGGAGGTCCTCGAGCTCCTACGAGCAGTACTTC
.	TRBV7-2	once	TRBJ2-5	CASSLGLSLQETQYF	TGTGCCAGCAGCTTAGGGTTAAGTCTACAAGAGACCCAGTACTTC
.	TRBV18	few	TRBJ1-4	CASSQGFASNEKLFF	TGTGCCAGCTCACAGGGTTTTGCCTCTAATGAAAAACTGTTTTTT
TRBD1	TRBV30	.	TRBJ2-2	CASGQDANTGELFF	TGTGCCTCTGGACAGGACGCGAACACCGGGGAGCTGTTTTTT
.	TRBV6-2/TRBV6-3	few	TRBJ2-7	CASSYGGRHYEQYF	TGTGCCAGCAGTTACGGTGGGAGGCACTACGAGCAGTACTTC
TRBD2	TRBV9	.	TRBJ2-1	CASSPLGGVQFF	TGTGCCAGCAGCCCCCTGGGGGGGGTACAGTTCTTC
.	TRBV10-3	.	TRBJ2-5	CAISEPPGSPQETQYF	TGTGCCATCAGTGAGCCACCGGGGTCACCGCAAGAGACCCAGTACTTC
.	TRBV7-2	.	TRBJ2-1	CASSRAPPRLGEQFF	TGTGCCAGCAGCAGGGCCCCGCCCCGGCTGGGTGAGCAGTTCTTC
.	TRBV7-2	.	TRBJ1-2	CASSLFSPGRLGGYTF	TGTGCCAGCAGCTTATTTTCCCCGGGCAGGCTGGGTGGCTACACCTTC
.	TRBV6-5	.	TRBJ1-1	CASSDRSFHTEAFF	TGTGCCAGCAGCGACAGGAGCTTTCACACTGAAGCTTTCTTT
.	TRBV19	.	TRBJ2-7	CASSRGAGPSYEQYF	TGTGCCAGTAGTAGGGGTGCAGGCCCGTCCTACGAGCAGTACTTC
TRBD1	TRBV2	once	TRBJ2-2	CASTPDRTHTGELFF	TGTGCCAGCACCCCGGACAGGACCCACACCGGGGAGCTGTTTTTT
TRBD1	TRBV19	few	TRBJ1-3	CASSAPRGRGGNTIYF	TGTGCCAGTAGTGCACCCAGGGGGCGCGGTGGAAACACCATATATTTT
TRBD2	TRBV2	.	TRBJ2-2	CASSGTSGGTNTGELFF	TGTGCCAGCAGCGGGACTAGCGGGGGGACGAACACCGGGGAGCTGTTTTTT
.	TRBV30	.	TRBJ2-7	CAWSYENSYEQYF	TGTGCCTGGAGCTACGAGAACTCCTACGAGCAGTACTTC
.	TRBV6-6	.	TRBJ1-1	CASSYETGNTEAFF	TGTGCCAGCAGTTATGAAACGGGGAACACTGAAGCTTTCTTT
TRBD1	TRBV2	few	TRBJ2-1	CASSLQGASYNEQFF	TGTGCCAGCAGCTTACAGGGGGCATCCTACAATGAGCAGTTCTTC
.	TRBV7-8	once	TRBJ1-1	CASSLVGLGAEAFF	TGTGCCAGCAGCTTAGTTGGCCTAGGGGCGGAGGCTTTCTTT
.	TRBV4-3	.	TRBJ2-7	CASSQELAAVEYEQYF	TGCGCCAGCAGCCAAGAGTTGGCCGCTGTGGAATACGAGCAGTACTTC
TRBD2	TRBV5-4	.	TRBJ2-5	CASSQLAGGQETQYF	TGTGCCAGCAGCCAACTAGCGGGGGGGCAAGAGACCCAGTACTTC
.	TRBV23-1	.	TRBJ1-1	CASSQGRRYANTEAFF	TGCGCCAGCAGTCAGGGGAGGAGATACGCGAACACTGAAGCTTTCTTT
.	TRBV7-9	.	TRBJ2-5	CASSSLGGPQETQYF	TGTGCCAGCAGCTCACTAGGGGGACCACAAGAGACCCAGTACTTC
.	TRBV6-6	.	TRBJ2-5	CASGHPGGHGETQYF	TGTGCCAGCGGGCATCCGGGGGGCCACGGAGAGACCCAGTACTTC
.	TRBV5-8	.	TRBJ1-1	CASSLGQPDTEAFF	TGTGCCAGCAGCTTGGGACAGCCCGACACTGAAGCTTTCTTT
.	TRBV6-5	few	TRBJ2-7	CASSSDWGSYEQYF	TGTGCCAGCAGTTCGGACTGGGGCTCCTACGAGCAGTACTTC
.	TRBV2	.	TRBJ1-5	CASSGPGGNQPQHF	TGTGCCAGCAGCGGTCCAGGGGGCAATCAGCCCCAGCATTTT
TRBD2	TRBV6-2/TRBV6-3	.	TRBJ2-1	CASSISGVTYNEQFF	TGTGCCAGCAGCATTAGCGGGGTTACCTACAATGAGCAGTTCTTC
TRBD2	TRBV7-3	.	TRBJ2-1	CASSSTLAGDYNEQFF	TGTGCCAGCAGCTCGACTCTCGCGGGAGACTACAATGAGCAGTTCTTC
.	TRBV7-9	once	TRBJ1-2	CASSPSREYGYTF	TGTGCCAGCAGCCCTAGCAGGGAGTATGGCTACACCTTC
.	TRBV30	.	TRBJ1-1	CAWSWDSTRAEAFF	TGTGCCTGGAGTTGGGACTCAACGAGGGCGGAAGCTTTCTTT